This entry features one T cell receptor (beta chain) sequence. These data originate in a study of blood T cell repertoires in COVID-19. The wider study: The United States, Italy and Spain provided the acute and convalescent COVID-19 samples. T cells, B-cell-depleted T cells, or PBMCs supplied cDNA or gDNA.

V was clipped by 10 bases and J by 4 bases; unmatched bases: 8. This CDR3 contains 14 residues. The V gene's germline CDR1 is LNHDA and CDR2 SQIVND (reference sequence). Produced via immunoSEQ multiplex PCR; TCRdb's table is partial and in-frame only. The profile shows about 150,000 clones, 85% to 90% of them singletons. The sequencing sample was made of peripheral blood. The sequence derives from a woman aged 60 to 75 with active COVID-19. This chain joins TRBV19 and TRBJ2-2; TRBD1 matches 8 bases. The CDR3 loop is CATRTGLGTGELFF. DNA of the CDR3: TGTGCCACCCGGACAGGGCTTGGCACCGGGGAGCTGTTTTTT.